The clone carrying this T cell receptor (beta chain) has only a few counts. J lost 11 bases, V lost 4 bases, and 9 bases had no gene match. Germline V gives CDR1 MDHEN, CDR2 SYDVKM. CDR3 length: 15 residues. This sample was taken from a study of T-cell memory formation after mild COVID-19. From the 5' RACE reads, TCRdb called clonotypes with MiXCR, one entry per CDR3 protein. In the table there are over 250,000 distinct CDR3 sequences, about 16% of which are singletons. The source of this sequence is a man younger than 30 who had mild COVID-19 (a few samples of this study predate the infection). Cell type and time point are not known. This rearrangement joins TRBV28 to TRBJ1-6; the match to TRBD1 covers 9 bases. The material sequenced was PBMCs or a T cell subset sorted from them (not recorded which). CDR3 in DNA: TGTGCCAGCAGTTCCGCCGGGACAGGGAATCCACCCCTCCACTTT. As protein: CASSSAGTGNPPLHF. The complete variable domain, with remaining parts taken from reference TRBV28 and TRBJ1-6, reads DVKVTQSSRYLVKRTGEKVFLECVQDMDHENMFWYRQDPGLGLRLIYFSYDVKMKEKGDIPEGYSVSREKKERFSLILESASTNQTSMYLCASSSAGTGNPPLHFGNGTRLTVT.